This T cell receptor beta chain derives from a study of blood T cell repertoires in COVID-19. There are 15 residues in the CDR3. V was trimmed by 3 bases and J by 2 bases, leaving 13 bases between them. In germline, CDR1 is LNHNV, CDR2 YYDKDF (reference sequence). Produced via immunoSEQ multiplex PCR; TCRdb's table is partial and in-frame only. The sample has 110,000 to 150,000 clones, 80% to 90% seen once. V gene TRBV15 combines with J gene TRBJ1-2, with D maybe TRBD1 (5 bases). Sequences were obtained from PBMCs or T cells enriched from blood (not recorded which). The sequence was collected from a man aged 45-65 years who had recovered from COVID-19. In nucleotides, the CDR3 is TGTGCCACCAGCAGCCGTTTGGAGGGGAACTATGGCTACACCTTC. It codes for CATSSRLEGNYGYTF. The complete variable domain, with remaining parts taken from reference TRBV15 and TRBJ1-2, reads DAMVIQNPRYQVTQFGKPVTLSCSQTLNHNVMYWYQQKSSQAPKLLFHYYDKDFNNEADTPDNFQSRRPNTSFCFLDIRSPGLGDTAMYLCATSSRLEGNYGYTFGSGTRLTVV.